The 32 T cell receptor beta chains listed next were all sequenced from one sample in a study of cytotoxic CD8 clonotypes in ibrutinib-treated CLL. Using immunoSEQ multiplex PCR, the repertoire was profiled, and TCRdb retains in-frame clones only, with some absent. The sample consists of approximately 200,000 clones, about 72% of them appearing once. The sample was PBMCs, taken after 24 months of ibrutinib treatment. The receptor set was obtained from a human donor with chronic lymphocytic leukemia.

CDR3: CASSPGGGQETQYF. CDR3 sequence (DNA): TGCGCCAGCAGCCCGGGTGGGGGACAAGAGACCCAGTACTTC. The J gene is TRBJ2-5, the V gene TRBV5-1; D tentatively fits TRBD1 or TRBD2 (5 bases each). The CDR3 sequence is 14 residues long. Deletions cut 4 bases from V and 2 bases from J, with 12 bases between. The germline gives CDR1 SGHRS, CDR2 YFSETQ. The full variable domain, with the rest looked up from reference TRBV5-1 and TRBJ2-5, is KAGVTQTPRYLIKTRGQQVTLSCSPISGHRSVSWYQQTPGQGLQFLFEYFSETQRNKGNFPGRFSGRQFSNSRSEMNVSTLELGDSALYLCASSPGGGQETQYFGPGTRLLVL.

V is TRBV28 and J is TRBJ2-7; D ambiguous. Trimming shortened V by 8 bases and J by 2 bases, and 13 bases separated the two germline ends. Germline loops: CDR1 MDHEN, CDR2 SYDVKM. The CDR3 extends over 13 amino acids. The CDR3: CASLAKRTYEQYF. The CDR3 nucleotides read TGTGCCAGCCTTGCGAAGCGAACCTACGAGCAGTACTTC.

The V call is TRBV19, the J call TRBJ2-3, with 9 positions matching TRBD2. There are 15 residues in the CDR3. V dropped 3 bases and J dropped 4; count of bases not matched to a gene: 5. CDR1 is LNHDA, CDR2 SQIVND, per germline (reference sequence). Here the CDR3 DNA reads TGTGCCAGTAGTATGGGGGGGACTAGCTCAGATACGCAGTATTTT. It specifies CASSMGGTSSDTQYF.

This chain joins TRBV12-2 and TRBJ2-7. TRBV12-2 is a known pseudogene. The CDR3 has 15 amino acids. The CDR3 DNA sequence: TGTGCAAGTCGCTTAATTGGAAAAAGCTCCTACGAGCAGTACTTC. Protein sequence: CASRLIGKSSYEQYF.

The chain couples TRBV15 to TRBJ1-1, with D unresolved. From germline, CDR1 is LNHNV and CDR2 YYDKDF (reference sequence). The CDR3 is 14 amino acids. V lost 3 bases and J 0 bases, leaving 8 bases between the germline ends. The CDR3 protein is CATSSDNMNTEAFF. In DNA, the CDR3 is TGTGCCACCAGCAGCGACAACATGAACACTGAAGCTTTCTTT.

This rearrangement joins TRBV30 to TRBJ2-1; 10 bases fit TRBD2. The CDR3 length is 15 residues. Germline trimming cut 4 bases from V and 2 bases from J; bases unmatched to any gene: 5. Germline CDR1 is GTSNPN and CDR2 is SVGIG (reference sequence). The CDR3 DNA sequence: TGTGCCTGGACCCCGGGACTAGCGACCTACAATGAGCAGTTCTTC. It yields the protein CAWTPGLATYNEQFF.

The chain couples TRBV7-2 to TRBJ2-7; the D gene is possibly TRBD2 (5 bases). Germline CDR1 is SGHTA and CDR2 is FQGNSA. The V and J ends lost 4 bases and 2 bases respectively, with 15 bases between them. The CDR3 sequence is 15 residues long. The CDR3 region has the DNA TGTGCCAGCAGCTATCGTAATAGCGCCACCTACGAGCAGTACTTC. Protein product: CASSYRNSATYEQYF.

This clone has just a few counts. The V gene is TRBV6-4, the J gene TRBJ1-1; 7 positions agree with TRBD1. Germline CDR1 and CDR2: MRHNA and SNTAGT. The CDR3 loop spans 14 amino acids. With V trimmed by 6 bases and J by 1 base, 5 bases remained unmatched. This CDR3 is CASRRDRQNTEAFF. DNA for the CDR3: TGTGCCAGCAGGAGGGACAGACAGAACACTGAAGCTTTCTTT.

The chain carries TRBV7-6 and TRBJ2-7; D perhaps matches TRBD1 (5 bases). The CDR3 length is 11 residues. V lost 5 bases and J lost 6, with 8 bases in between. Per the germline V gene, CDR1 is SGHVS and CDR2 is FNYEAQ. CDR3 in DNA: TGTGCCAGCAGCCAGGGTTTCGAGCAGTACTTC. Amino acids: CASSQGFEQYF. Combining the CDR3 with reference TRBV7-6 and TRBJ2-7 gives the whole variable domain GAGVSQSPRYKVTKRGQDVALRCDPISGHVSLYWYRQALGQGPEFLTYFNYEAQQDKSGLPNDRFSAERPEGSISTLTIQRTEQRDSAMYRCASSQGFEQYFGPGTRLTVT.

CDR3 DNA sequence: TGTGCCAGCCAGTCCATCGGGCACGAGCAGTACTTC. Its translation is CASQSIGHEQYF. The chain recombines TRBV11-2 with TRBJ2-7; D is uncertain. The V gene's germline CDR1 is SGHAT and CDR2 FQNNGV. This CDR3 is built from 12 residues. Trimming pared 8 bases from V and 5 bases from J, leaving 13 bases between.

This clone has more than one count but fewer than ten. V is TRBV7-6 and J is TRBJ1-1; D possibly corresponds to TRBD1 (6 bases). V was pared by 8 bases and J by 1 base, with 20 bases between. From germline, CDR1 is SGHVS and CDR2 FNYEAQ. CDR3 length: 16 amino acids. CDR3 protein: CASSRHREGGNTEAFF. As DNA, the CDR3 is TGTGCCAGCTCACGCCACAGGGAGGGGGGGAACACTGAAGCTTTCTTT.

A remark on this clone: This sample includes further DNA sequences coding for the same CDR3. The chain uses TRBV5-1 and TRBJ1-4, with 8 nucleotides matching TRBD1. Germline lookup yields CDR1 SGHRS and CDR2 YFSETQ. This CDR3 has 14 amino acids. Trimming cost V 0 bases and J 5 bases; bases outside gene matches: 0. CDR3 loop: CASSLGQGNEKLFF. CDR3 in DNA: TGCGCCAGCAGCTTGGGACAGGGGAATGAAAAACTGTTTTTT.

In nucleotides, the CDR3 is TGTGCCAGCAGTGAATCTGGTAGCGGACAGTATGGCTACACCTTC. The encoded protein is CASSESGSGQYGYTF. The chain carries TRBV25-1 and TRBJ1-2; perhaps TRBD1 as D (6 bases). Germline CDR1 is MGHDK and CDR2 is SYGVNS. V gave up 1 base and J gave up 5 bases, with 14 bases separating them. The CDR3 runs 15 residues.

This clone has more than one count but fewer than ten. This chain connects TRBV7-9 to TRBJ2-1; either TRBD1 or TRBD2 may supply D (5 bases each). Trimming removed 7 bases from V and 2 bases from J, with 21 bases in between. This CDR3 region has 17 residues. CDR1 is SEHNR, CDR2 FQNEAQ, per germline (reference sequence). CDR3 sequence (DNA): TGTGCCAGCACCCTGGGTTGGGGCCCGGGGACCTACAATGAGCAGTTCTTC. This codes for CASTLGWGPGTYNEQFF.

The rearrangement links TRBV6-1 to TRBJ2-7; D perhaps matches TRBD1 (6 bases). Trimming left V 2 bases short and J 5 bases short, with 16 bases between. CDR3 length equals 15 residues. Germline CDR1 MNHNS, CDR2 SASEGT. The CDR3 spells CASSESLGQMNEQYF. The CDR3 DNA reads TGTGCCAGCAGTGAAAGTCTAGGACAGATGAACGAGCAGTACTTC.

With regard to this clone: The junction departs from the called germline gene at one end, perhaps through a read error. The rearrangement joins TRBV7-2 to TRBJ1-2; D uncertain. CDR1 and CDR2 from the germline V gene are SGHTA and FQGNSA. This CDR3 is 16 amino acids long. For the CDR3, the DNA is TGTGCCAGCAGCTTCGGAGGGTCCCGAACTATCCAAATCAAAAACTTC. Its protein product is CASSFGGSRTIQIKNF.

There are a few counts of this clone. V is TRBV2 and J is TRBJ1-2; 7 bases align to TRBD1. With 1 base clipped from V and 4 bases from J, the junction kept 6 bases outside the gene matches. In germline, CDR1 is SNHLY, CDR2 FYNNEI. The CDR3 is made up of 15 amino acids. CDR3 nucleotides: TGTGCCAGCAGTGAAGACAGGGGCTTCGTCTATGGCTACACCTTC. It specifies CASSEDRGFVYGYTF.

The CDR3 loop reads CASSQVAGSMGEQYF. DNA for the CDR3: TGTGCCAGCAGCCAAGTAGCGGGATCCATGGGAGAGCAGTACTTC. V usage is TRBV4-2 and J usage is TRBJ2-7; 8 bases align to TRBD2. This CDR3 has 15 residues. Germline assignment: CDR1 LGHNA and CDR2 YNFKEQ. The V and J ends lost 1 base and 7 bases, in that order; junction bases with no gene match: 9.

The CDR3 protein is CASSVGGQQYEQYF. CDR3 nucleotide sequence: TGTGCCAGCAGCGTAGGGGGACAACAATACGAGCAGTACTTC. The chain links TRBV9 to TRBJ2-7; D may be TRBD1 (6 bases). The CDR3 totals 14 residues. V was cut by 0 bases and J by 4 bases, with 11 bases left in between. Germline CDR1 reads SGDLS; CDR2 reads YYNGEE.

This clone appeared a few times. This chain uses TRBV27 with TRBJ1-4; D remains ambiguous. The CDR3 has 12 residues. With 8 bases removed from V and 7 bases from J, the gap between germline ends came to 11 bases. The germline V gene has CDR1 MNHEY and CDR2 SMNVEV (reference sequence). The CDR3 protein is CASGFMGEKLFF. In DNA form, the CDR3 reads TGTGCCAGCGGGTTCATGGGTGAAAAACTGTTTTTT.

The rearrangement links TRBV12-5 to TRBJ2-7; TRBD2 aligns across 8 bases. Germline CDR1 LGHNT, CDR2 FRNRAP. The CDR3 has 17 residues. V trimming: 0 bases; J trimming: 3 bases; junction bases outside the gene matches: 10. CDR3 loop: CASGLVLTSGGVYEQYF. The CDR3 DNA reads TGTGCTAGTGGTTTGGTCCTTACTAGCGGAGGGGTCTACGAGCAGTACTTC. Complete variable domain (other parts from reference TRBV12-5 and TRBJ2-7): DARVTQTPRHKVTEMGQEVTMRCQPILGHNTVFWYRQTMMQGLELLAYFRNRAPLDDSGMPKDRFSAEMPDATLATLKIQPSEPRDSAVYFCASGLVLTSGGVYEQYFGPGTRLTVT.

CDR3 residues: CASSYSDRLSYTF. CDR3 DNA sequence: TGTGCCAGCAGTTACTCCGACAGGTTAAGCTACACCTTC. The chain recombines TRBV6-5 with TRBJ1-2; D is perhaps TRBD1 (6 bases). There are 13 residues in the CDR3. Trimming stripped 0 bases from V and 9 bases from J, with 11 bases between. Germline V CDR1 and CDR2: MNHEY, SVGAGI.

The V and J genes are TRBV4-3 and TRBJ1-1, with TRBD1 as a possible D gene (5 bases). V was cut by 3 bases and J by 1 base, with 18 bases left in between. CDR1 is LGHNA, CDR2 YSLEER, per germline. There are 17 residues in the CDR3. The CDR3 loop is CASSHEGEGVGNTEAFF. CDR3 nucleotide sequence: TGCGCCAGCAGCCATGAAGGAGAAGGGGTCGGGAACACTGAAGCTTTCTTT.

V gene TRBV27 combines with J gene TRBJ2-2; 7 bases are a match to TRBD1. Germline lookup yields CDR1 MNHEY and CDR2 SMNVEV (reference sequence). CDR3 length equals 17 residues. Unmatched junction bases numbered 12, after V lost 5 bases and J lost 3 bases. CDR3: CASSPGQVLEHTGELFF. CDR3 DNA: TGTGCCAGCAGTCCAGGACAGGTCTTAGAACACACCGGGGAGCTGTTTTTT.

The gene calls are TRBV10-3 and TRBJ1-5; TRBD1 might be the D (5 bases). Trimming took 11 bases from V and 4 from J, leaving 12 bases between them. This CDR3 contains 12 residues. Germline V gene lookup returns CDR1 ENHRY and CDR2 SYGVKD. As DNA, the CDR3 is TGTGCCTCACAGGCCGGGAATCAGCCCCAGCATTTT. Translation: CASQAGNQPQHF.

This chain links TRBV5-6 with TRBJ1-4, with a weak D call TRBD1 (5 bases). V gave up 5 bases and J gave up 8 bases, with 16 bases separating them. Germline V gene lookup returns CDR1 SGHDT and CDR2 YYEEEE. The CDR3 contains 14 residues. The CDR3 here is CASSRREDREKLFF. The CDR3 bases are TGTGCCAGCAGTCGCAGGGAAGATAGAGAAAAACTGTTTTTT.

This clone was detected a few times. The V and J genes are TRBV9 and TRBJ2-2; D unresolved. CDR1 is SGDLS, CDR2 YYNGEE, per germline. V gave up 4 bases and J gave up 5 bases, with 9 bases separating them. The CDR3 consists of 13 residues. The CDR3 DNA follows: TGTGCCAGCAGCCCCCGTTTTACCGGGGAGCTGTTTTTT. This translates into CASSPRFTGELFF.

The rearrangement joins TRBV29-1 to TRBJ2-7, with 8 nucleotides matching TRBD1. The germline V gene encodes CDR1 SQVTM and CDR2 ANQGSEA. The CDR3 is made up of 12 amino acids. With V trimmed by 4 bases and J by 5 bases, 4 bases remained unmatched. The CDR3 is CSVVPGGHEQYF. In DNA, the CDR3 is TGCAGCGTTGTGCCAGGGGGCCACGAGCAGTACTTC.

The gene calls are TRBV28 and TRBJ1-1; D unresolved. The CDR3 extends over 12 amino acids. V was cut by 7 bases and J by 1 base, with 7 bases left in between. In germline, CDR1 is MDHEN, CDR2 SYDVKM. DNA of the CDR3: TGTGCCAGCAAGACCGGGAACACTGAAGCTTTCTTT. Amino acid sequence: CASKTGNTEAFF.

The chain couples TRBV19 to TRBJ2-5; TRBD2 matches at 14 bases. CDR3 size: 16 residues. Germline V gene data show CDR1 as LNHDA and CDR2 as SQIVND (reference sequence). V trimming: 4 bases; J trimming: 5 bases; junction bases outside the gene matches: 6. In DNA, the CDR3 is TGTGCCAGTAGTACGCCGGGACTAGCGGGAGTCGAGACCCAGTACTTC. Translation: CASSTPGLAGVETQYF.

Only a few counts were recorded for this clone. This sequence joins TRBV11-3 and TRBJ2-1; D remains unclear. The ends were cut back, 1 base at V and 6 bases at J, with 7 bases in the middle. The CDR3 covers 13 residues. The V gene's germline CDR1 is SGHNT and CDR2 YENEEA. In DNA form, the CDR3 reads TGTGCCAGCAGCTTAGGACCCGTCAATGAGCAGTTCTTC. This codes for CASSLGPVNEQFF.

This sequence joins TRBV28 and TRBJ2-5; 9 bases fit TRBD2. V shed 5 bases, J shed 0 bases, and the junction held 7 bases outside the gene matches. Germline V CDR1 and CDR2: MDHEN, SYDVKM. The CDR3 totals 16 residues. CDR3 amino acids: CASSTFGLANQETQYF. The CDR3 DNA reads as TGTGCCAGCAGTACCTTCGGACTAGCGAACCAAGAGACCCAGTACTTC.